Described below is a single T cell receptor (beta chain) sequence and its context. Its target is not known. This sample is drawn from a study of cytomegalovirus exposure and HLA in healthy donors. Background on the study: A prior study identified approximately 120 million unique TCR beta sequences from roughly 170 million T cells.

The CDR3 loop spans 18 amino acids. The V end was cut by 0 bases, the J end by 3 bases, with 18 bases between. Germline V lookup: CDR1 SGDLS, CDR2 YYNGEE. Primers for the PCR totalled 60 Vbeta and 13 Jbeta. Clones were read by immunoSEQ multiplex PCR, and TCRdb kept only the in-frame ones, dropping some. The profile shows 150,000 to 170,000 clones, roughly 77% of them singletons. Study findings and constraints: In vitro, a few CMV-associated chains proved specific for CMV antigens. Based on reports, TCR beta sequences accurately predicted HLA-A and HLA-B alleles for most subjects. The study listed 164 cytomegalovirus-associated TCR beta chains.

This sequence originates from a man aged 25 to 40 in good health and CMV-seropositive. Sequenced: PBMCs. The chain combines TRBV9 with TRBJ2-2; perhaps TRBD2 as D (5 bases). CDR3 DNA sequence: TGTGCCAGCAGCGTAGCTTATCGTGAGAGGGCGGACACCGGGGAGCTGTTTTTT. This encodes CASSVAYRERADTGELFF. Drawing the rest from reference TRBV9 and TRBJ2-2, the complete variable domain is DSGVTQTPKHLITATGQRVTLRCSPRSGDLSVYWYQQSLDQGLQFLIQYYNGEERAKGNILERFSAQQFPDLHSELNLSSLELGDSALYFCASSVAYRERADTGELFFGEGSRLTVL.